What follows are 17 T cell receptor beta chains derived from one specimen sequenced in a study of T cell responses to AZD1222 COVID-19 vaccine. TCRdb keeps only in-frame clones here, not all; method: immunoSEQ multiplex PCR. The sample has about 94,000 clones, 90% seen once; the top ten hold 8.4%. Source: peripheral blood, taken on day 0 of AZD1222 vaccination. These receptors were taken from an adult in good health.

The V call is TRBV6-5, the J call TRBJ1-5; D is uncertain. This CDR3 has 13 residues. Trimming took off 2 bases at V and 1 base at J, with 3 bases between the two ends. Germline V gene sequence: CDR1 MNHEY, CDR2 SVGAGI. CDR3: CASSYRSNQPQHF. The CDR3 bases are TGTGCCAGCAGTTACAGAAGCAATCAGCCCCAGCATTTT.

This CDR3 reads CASRQTYGPYEQYF. CDR3 sequence (DNA): TGTGCCAGCAGGCAAACGTACGGGCCCTACGAGCAGTACTTC. The gene calls are TRBV6-5 and TRBJ2-7; D gene unclear. The CDR3 spans 14 residues. Germline CDR1 MNHEY, CDR2 SVGAGI. Trimming stripped 6 bases from V and 2 bases from J, with 14 bases between.

CDR3 DNA: TGTGCCAGCAGCCAAGATCGGGACAGCCTGAACACTGAAGCTTTCTTT. The encoded protein is CASSQDRDSLNTEAFF. The J gene is TRBJ1-1, the V gene TRBV4-2; TRBD1 agrees at 7 bases. Trimming took 0 bases from V and 0 from J; bases not matched to a gene: 4. The CDR3 totals 16 residues. Per the germline V gene, CDR1 is LGHNA and CDR2 is YNFKEQ.

The CDR3 loop reads CASSLQYGYTF. The CDR3 nucleotides are TGTGCCAGCAGTTTGCAGTATGGCTACACCTTC. This chain uses TRBV12-3 or TRBV12-4 with TRBJ1-2; no firm D call. Trimming cost V 3 bases and J 5 bases, with 4 bases left between them. This CDR3 is 11 amino acids long.

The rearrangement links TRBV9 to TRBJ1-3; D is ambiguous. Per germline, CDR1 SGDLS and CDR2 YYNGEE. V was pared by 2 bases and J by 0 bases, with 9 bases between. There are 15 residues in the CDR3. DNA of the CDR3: TGTGCCAGCAGCGTCGGCGCCTACTCTGGAAACACCATATATTTT. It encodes CASSVGAYSGNTIYF.

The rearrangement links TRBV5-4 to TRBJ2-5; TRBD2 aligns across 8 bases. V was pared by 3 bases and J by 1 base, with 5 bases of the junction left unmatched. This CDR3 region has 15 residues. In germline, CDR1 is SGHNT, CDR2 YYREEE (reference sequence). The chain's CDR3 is CASSSKRGIQETQYF. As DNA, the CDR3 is TGTGCCAGCAGCTCGAAGCGGGGGATCCAAGAGACCCAGTACTTC.

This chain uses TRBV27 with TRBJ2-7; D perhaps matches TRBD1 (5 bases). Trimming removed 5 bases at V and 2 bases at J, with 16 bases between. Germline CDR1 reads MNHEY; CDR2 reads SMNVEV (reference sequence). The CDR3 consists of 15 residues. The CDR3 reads CASSPTGREPYEQYF. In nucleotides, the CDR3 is TGTGCCAGCAGTCCGACCGGCAGGGAACCCTACGAGCAGTACTTC.

The CDR3 bases are TGTGCCAGCAGTGAAGTGGGAACGGGGTACTCAAAAGCTTTCTTT. It translates to CASSEVGTGYSKAFF. The J gene is TRBJ1-1, the V gene TRBV25-1; D is ambiguous. The germline V gene has CDR1 MGHDK and CDR2 SYGVNS. This CDR3 comprises 15 residues. V was clipped by 2 bases and J by 9 bases, with 19 bases between them.

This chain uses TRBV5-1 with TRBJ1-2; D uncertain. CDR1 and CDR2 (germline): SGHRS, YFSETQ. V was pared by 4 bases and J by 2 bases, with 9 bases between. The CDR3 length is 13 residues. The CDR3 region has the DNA TGCGCCAGCAGCCCGGGCCAGAACTATGGCTACACCTTC. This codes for CASSPGQNYGYTF.

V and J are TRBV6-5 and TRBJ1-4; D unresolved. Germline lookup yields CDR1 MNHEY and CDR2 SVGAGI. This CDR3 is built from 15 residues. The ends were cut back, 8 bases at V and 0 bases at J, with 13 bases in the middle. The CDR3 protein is CASCTYGATNEKLFF. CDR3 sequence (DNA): TGTGCCAGCTGTACATACGGGGCAACTAATGAAAAACTGTTTTTT.

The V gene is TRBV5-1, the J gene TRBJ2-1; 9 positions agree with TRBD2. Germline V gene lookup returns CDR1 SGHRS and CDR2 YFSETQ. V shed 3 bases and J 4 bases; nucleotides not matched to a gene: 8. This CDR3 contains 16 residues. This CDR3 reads CASSSLSSGAYNEQFF. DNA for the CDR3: TGCGCCAGCAGCTCGCTGTCTAGCGGGGCATACAATGAGCAGTTCTTC.

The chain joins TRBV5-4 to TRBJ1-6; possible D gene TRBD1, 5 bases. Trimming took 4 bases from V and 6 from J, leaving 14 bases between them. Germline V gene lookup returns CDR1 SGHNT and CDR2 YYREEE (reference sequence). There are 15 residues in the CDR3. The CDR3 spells CASSPGQGGNSPLHF. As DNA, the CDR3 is TGTGCCAGCAGCCCGGGCCAGGGAGGTAATTCACCCCTCCACTTT.

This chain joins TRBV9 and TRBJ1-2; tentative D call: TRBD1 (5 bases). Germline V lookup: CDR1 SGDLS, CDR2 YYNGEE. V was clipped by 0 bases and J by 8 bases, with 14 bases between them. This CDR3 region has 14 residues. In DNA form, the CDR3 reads TGTGCCAGCAGCGTAGCTGGGGCATCGGGGGGCTACACCTTC. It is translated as CASSVAGASGGYTF.

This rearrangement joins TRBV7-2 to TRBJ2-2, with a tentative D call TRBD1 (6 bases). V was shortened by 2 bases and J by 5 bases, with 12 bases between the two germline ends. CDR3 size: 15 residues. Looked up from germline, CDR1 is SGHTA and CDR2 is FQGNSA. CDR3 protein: CASSLSPGHTGELFF. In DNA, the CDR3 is TGTGCCAGCAGCTTAAGCCCGGGACATACCGGGGAGCTGTTTTTT. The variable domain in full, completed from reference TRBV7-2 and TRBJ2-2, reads GAGVSQSPSNKVTEKGKDVELRCDPISGHTALYWYRQSLGQGLEFLIYFQGNSAPDKSGLPSDRFSAERTGGSVSTLTIQRTQQEDSAVYLCASSLSPGHTGELFFGEGSRLTVL.

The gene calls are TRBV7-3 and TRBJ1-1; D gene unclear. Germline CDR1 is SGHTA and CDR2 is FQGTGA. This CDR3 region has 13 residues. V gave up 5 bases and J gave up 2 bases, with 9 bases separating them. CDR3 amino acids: CASSPQVNTEAFF. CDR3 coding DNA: TGTGCCAGCAGCCCGCAAGTTAACACTGAAGCTTTCTTT.

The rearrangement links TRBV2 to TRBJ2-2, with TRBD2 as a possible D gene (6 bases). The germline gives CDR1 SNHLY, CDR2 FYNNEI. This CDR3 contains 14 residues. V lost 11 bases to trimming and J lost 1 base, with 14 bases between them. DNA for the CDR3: TGTGCCGCAAGGGGCGGGGAGAACACCGGGGAGCTGTTTTTT. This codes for CAARGGENTGELFF.

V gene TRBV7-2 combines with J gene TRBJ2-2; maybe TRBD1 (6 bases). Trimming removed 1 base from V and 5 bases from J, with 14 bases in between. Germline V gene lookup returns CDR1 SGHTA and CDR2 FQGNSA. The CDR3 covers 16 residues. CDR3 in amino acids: CASSLVQGPPTGELFF. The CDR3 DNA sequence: TGTGCCAGCAGCTTAGTACAGGGTCCCCCGACCGGGGAGCTGTTTTTT. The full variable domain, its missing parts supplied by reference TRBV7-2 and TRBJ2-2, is GAGVSQSPSNKVTEKGKDVELRCDPISGHTALYWYRQSLGQGLEFLIYFQGNSAPDKSGLPSDRFSAERTGGSVSTLTIQRTQQEDSAVYLCASSLVQGPPTGELFFGEGSRLTVL.